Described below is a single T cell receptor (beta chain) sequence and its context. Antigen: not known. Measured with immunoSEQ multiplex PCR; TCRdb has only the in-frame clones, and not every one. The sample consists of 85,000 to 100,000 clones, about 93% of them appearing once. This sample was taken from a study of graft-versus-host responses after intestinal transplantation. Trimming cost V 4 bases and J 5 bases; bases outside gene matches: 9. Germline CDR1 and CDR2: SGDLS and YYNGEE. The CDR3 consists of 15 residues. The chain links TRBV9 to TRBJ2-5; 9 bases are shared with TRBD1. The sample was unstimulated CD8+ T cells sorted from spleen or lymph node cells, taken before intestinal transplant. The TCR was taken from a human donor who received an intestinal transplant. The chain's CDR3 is CASSSRTGEAETQYF. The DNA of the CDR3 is TGTGCCAGCAGCTCGCGGACAGGGGAAGCGGAGACCCAGTACTTC.